The present T cell receptor beta chain was sequenced within a study of cytomegalovirus exposure and HLA in healthy donors. Trimming cost V 0 bases and J 0 bases, with 12 bases left between them. The CDR3 contains 16 residues. CDR1 is SGHRS and CDR2 is YFSETQ in the germline V gene. Amplification used 60 Vbeta primers and 13 Jbeta primers. Using immunoSEQ multiplex PCR, the repertoire was profiled, and TCRdb retains in-frame clones only, with some absent. The sample carries 200,000 or so clones, 87% recorded once. This receptor was taken from a man aged 25-40 years in good health and CMV-seronegative. V is TRBV5-1 and J is TRBJ1-2, with unresolved D. Source material: PBMCs. CDR3 sequence: CASSLDSFNPNYGYTF. The CDR3 DNA follows: TGCGCCAGCAGCTTGGATAGTTTCAACCCTAACTATGGCTACACCTTC. Together with reference TRBV5-1 and TRBJ1-2, the CDR3 gives the full variable domain: KAGVTQTPRYLIKTRGQQVTLSCSPISGHRSVSWYQQTPGQGLQFLFEYFSETQRNKGNFPGRFSGRQFSNSRSEMNVSTLELGDSALYLCASSLDSFNPNYGYTFGSGTRLTVV.